This passage covers 10 T cell receptor beta chains from one sample sequenced in a study of blood T cell repertoires in COVID-19. This table comes from immunoSEQ multiplex PCR, and its TCRdb copy is limited to in-frame clones, with some not included. The data contain hundreds of thousands of clones, over 75% of them singletons. Sample: PBMCs or T cells enriched from blood (not recorded which). The receptors shown here come from a woman aged 50 to 65 with acute COVID-19.

The J gene is TRBJ2-5, the V gene TRBV5-6; perhaps TRBD2 as D (5 bases). With 5 bases removed from V and 1 base from J, the gap between germline ends came to 15 bases. The CDR3 spans 15 residues. The germline V gene encodes CDR1 SGHDT and CDR2 YYEEEE. CDR3 sequence reads: CASRTSSGSQETQYF. In nucleotides, the CDR3 is TGTGCCAGCAGGACCTCAAGCGGATCCCAAGAGACCCAGTACTTC.

The rearrangement links TRBV5-4 to TRBJ1-4; tentatively, D is TRBD1 (6 bases). Trimming shortened V by 3 bases and J by 5 bases, and 11 bases separated the two germline ends. This CDR3 comprises 14 residues. Per germline, CDR1 SGHNT and CDR2 YYREEE (reference sequence). This chain's CDR3 is CASSSGQLNEKLFF. In DNA, the CDR3 is TGTGCCAGCAGCTCCGGACAGTTAAATGAAAAACTGTTTTTT.

J is TRBJ1-5 and V is TRBV3-1 (or the pseudogene TRBV3-2), with 7 bases identical to TRBD1. The CDR3 length is 17 residues. Germline assignment: CDR1 LGHDT and CDR2 YNNKEL (reference sequence). V lost 1 base and J lost 6; bases outside the gene matches: 12. The CDR3 loop reads CASSQGSGTVFGQPQHF. Here the CDR3 DNA reads TGTGCCAGCAGCCAAGGATCCGGGACAGTCTTTGGTCAGCCCCAGCATTTT.

The V and J genes are TRBV10-3 and TRBJ1-2; D remains unclear. The CDR3 is 14 amino acids. Germline values: CDR1 ENHRY, CDR2 SYGVKD. V lost 0 bases to trimming and J lost 6 bases, with 11 bases between them. The CDR3 loop is CAISESRVPNGYTF. CDR3 DNA sequence: TGTGCCATCAGTGAGTCGAGGGTTCCCAATGGCTACACCTTC.

The chain combines TRBV6-2 or TRBV6-3 with TRBJ1-1, with D perhaps TRBD1 (5 bases). This CDR3 has 15 amino acids. Trimming removed 5 bases at V and 1 base at J, with 14 bases between. Germline loops: CDR1 MNHEY, CDR2 SVGEGT. This chain's CDR3 is CASSPTDNPNTEAFF. In DNA, the CDR3 is TGTGCCAGCAGTCCGACAGATAACCCGAACACTGAAGCTTTCTTT.

V is TRBV7-9 and J is TRBJ1-3; D is uncertain. This CDR3 is built from 15 residues. V lost 4 bases and J lost 2, with 12 bases in between. Germline lookup yields CDR1 SEHNR and CDR2 FQNEAQ (reference sequence). CDR3 bases: TGTGCCAGCAGCTCCACCATATCGGCTGGAAACACCATATATTTT. It yields the protein CASSSTISAGNTIYF.

The V gene is TRBV30, the J gene TRBJ2-7; D unresolved. Germline-derived CDR1 and CDR2 are GTSNPN and SVGIG (reference sequence). V shed 3 bases and J shed 3 bases, with 12 bases lying between them. This CDR3 is built from 13 residues. The CDR3 DNA reads as TGTGCCTGGAGGTCAACCCCAGGCTACGAGCAGTACTTC. It translates to CAWRSTPGYEQYF.

The V gene is TRBV14, the J gene TRBJ1-1; a possible D gene is TRBD1 (5 bases). CDR1 SGHDN and CDR2 FVKESK come from the germline V gene. The V gene lost 1 base and the J gene lost 0 bases, with 9 bases spanning the gap. This CDR3 is built from 15 residues. The CDR3 loop reads CASSQGAGLNTEAFF. The CDR3 DNA reads as TGTGCCAGCAGCCAAGGTGCAGGGTTGAACACTGAAGCTTTCTTT.

In this sample, this clone turned up a few times. V is TRBV13 and J is TRBJ1-1, with 7 bases identical to TRBD1. Unmatched junction bases numbered 7, after V lost 2 bases and J lost 7 bases. The CDR3 is 14 amino acids. Germline V gene sequence: CDR1 PRHDT, CDR2 FYEKMQ (reference sequence). The CDR3 DNA reads TGTGCCAGCAGCTTACCGCTGGGACAGTTTGAAGCTTTCTTT. It is translated as CASSLPLGQFEAFF.

The chain joins TRBV27 to TRBJ2-7; 7 bases are shared with TRBD1. J lost 3 bases, V lost 4 bases, and 9 bases had no gene match. The CDR3 extends over 15 amino acids. Per germline, CDR1 MNHEY and CDR2 SMNVEV (reference sequence). The CDR3 coding sequence is TGTGCCAGCAGTTCCACAGGGGCAGAGGACTACGAGCAGTACTTC. This translates into CASSSTGAEDYEQYF.